This T cell receptor beta chain was sequenced for a study of OX40 agonist ivuxolimab in advanced cancers. Study-level results: Some patients who did not respond also had low normalized T-cell clonal expansion.

Repertoires were generated with immunoSEQ multiplex PCR, while TCRdb's copy carries only in-frame clones and drops some. The table shows 150,000 to 180,000 clones, with under 95% occurring only once. J lost 2 bases, V lost 5 bases, and 4 bases had no gene match. Germline values: CDR1 MNHEY, CDR2 SVGAGI. CDR3 size: 14 residues. Blood got drawn at baseline, again on cycle 4 day 1, and then on cycle 7 day 1. In regard to this clone: What it binds is unknown.

Sequences were derived from CD4+ or CD8+ T cells sorted from blood, sampled in a trial of the OX40 agonist ivuxolimab. The TCR was taken from an adult with an advanced solid tumor such as melanoma, head and neck, liver or kidney cancer. This sequence joins TRBV6-5 and TRBJ2-7; TRBD1 agrees at 9 bases. Here the CDR3 reads CASSADRGAYEQYF. Here the CDR3 DNA reads TGTGCCAGCAGTGCGGACAGGGGTGCCTACGAGCAGTACTTC.